The rows below give T cell receptor beta chains drawn from one sample of a study of T cell changes during pregnancy in multiple sclerosis. Data came from immunoSEQ multiplex PCR; TCRdb stores just in-frame clones and leaves some out. This sample has around 59,000 clones, with about 90% found just once. The sequences come from CD4+ T cells from peripheral blood mononuclear cells, collected in the first trimester of pregnancy. All receptors come from a female donor with multiple sclerosis, enrolled in a pregnancy study. Both conserved end residues are trimmed from each CDR3. The D gene is left open where the match is weak.

. TRBJ1-6 12 TRBV6-5 ASRQGSYNSPLH
TRBD1 TRBJ1-1 12 TRBV7-2 ASSLSGRGAEAF
TRBD2 TRBJ2-1 14 TRBV6-1 ASSGAGLAENNEQF
. TRBJ1-1 11 TRBV7-2 ASSFRVNTEAF
TRBD1 TRBJ2-1 11 TRBV7-9 ASSFQTGNEQF
. TRBJ1-6 13 TRBV27 ASSTPAGYNSPLH
TRBD1 TRBJ2-2 13 TRBV6-1 AIPRTGISTGELF
TRBD2 TRBJ2-5 11 TRBV19 ASRAGGRETQY
. TRBJ2-7 12 TRBV6-5 ASGATASSYEQY
. TRBJ1-1 11 TRBV6-4 ASSATERTEAF
. TRBJ2-1 15 TRBV18 ASSPPTQGLSYNEQF
TRBD1 TRBJ1-6 14 TRBV10-1 TSNAGAQGEDSPLH
. TRBJ1-6 13 TRBV19 ASSHRGALGAPLH
. TRBJ2-7 10 TRBV25-1 ASTQGPGEQY
TRBD1 TRBJ2-7 13 TRBV9 ASSVEGQGRNEQY
TRBD1 TRBJ2-5 13 TRBV18 ASSPERGREETQY
. TRBJ1-2 13 TRBV9 ASSVAPQGPSSYT